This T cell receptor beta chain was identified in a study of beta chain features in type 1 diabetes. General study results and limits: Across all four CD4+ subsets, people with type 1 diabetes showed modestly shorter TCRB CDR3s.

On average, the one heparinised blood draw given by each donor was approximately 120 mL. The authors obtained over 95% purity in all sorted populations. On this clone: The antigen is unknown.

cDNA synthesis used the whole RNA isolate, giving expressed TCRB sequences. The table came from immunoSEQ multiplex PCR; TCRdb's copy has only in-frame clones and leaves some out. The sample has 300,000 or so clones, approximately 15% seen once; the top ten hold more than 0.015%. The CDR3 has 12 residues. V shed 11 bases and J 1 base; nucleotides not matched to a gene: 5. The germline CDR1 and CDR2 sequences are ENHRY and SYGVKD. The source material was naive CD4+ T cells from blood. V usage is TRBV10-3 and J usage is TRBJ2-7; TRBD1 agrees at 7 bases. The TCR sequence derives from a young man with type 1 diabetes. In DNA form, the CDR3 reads TGTGCCGTTGGGACAGATTCCTACGAGCAGTACTTC. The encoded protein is CAVGTDSYEQYF.